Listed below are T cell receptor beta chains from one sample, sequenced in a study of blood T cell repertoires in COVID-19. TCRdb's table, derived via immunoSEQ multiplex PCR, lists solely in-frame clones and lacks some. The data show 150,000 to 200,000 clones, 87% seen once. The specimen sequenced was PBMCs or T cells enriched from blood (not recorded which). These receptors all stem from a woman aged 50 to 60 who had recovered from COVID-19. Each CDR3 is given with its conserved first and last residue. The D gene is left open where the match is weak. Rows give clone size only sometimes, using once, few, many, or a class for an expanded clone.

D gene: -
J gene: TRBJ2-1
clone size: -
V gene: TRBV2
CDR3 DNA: TGTGCCAGCAGCCCCCCGGGTGGCAGCGCCAATGAGCAGTTCTTC
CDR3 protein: CASSPPGGSANEQFF

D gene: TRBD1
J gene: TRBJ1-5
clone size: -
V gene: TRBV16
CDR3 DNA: TGTGCCAGCAGCCAGGACAGGGTACGGCAGCCCCAGCATTTT
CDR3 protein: CASSQDRVRQPQHF

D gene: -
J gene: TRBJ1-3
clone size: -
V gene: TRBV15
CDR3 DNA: TGTGCCACAACATTCGGGTACGGAAACACCATATATTTT
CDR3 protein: CATTFGYGNTIYF

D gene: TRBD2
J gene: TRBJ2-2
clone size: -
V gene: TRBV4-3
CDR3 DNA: TGCGCCAGCAGCAGACTAGCGGCGAACACCGGGGAGCTGTTTTTT
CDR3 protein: CASSRLAANTGELFF

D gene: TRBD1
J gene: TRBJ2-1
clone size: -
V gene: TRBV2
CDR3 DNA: TGTGCCAGCAGAGTACAGACAGGGTTGAACAATGAGCAGTTCTTC
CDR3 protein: CASRVQTGLNNEQFF

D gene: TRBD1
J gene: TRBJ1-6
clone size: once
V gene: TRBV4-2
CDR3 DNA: TGTGCCAGCAGCCAGCAGGACAGGGAAAATTCACCCCTCCACTTT
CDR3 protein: CASSQQDRENSPLHF

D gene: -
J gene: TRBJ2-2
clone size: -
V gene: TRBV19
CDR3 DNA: TGTGCCAGTATGAGTAGGGGTAGCCTCCTAGGCACCGGGGAGCTGTTTTTT
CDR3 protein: CASMSRGSLLGTGELFF

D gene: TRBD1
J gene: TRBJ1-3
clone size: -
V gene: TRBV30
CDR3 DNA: TGTGCCTGGAGTAGACCGGACAGGGGTGGAAACACCATATATTTT
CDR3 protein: CAWSRPDRGGNTIYF

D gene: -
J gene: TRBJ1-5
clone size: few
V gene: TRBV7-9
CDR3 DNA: TGTGCCAGCAGCAACCAGGGGCAGAATCAGCCCCAGCATTTT
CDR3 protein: CASSNQGQNQPQHF

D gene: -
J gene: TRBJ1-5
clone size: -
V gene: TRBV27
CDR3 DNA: TGTGCCAGCAGTCTCAGGGGTAATCAGCCCCAGCATTTT
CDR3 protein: CASSLRGNQPQHF

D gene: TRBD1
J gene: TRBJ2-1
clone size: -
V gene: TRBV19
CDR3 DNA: TGTGCCAGTAGTATAAGGGACAGGGGGTTGGGAAGCAATGAGCAGTTCTTC
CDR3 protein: CASSIRDRGLGSNEQFF

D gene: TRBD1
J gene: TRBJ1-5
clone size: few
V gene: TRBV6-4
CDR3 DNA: TGTGCCAGCAGTGAAACAGGGGGCATTCAGCCCCAGCATTTT
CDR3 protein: CASSETGGIQPQHF

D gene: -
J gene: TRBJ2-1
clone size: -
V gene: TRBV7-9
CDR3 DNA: TGTGCCAGCAGCTTCAGTATACGATCCAATGAGCAGTTCTTC
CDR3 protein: CASSFSIRSNEQFF

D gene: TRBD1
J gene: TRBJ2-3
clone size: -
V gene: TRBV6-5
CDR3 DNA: TGTGCCAGCAGGCTCCAGGGGGCAGGGACAGATACGCAGTATTTT
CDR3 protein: CASRLQGAGTDTQYF

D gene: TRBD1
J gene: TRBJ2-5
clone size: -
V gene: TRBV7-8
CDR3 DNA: TGTGCCAGCAGCTGGGGGACAGGGAGGGAGACCCAGTACTTC
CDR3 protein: CASSWGTGRETQYF

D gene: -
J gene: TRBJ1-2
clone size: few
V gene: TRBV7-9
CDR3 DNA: TGTGCCAGCAGCACCGCCAGTCTCTATGGCTACACCTTC
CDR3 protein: CASSTASLYGYTF

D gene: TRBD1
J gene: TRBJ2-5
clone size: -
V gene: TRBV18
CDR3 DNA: TGTGCCAGCTCTCCCAAACTGGCTACTACAGGGGCCCCGGAAGAGACCCAGTACTTC
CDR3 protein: CASSPKLATTGAPEETQYF

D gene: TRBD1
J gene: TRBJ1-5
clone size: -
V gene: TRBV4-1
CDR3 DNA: TGCGCCAGCAGCCGCGGGACAGCCGGTATTGGCAATCAGCCCCAGCATTTT
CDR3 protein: CASSRGTAGIGNQPQHF

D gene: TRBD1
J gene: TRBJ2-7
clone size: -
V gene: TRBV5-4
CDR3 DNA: TGTGCCAGCAGCCATTTCCCAGGGGGCTACGAGCAGTACTTC
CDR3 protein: CASSHFPGGYEQYF

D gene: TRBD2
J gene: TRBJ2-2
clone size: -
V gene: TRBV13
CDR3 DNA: TGTGCCAGCAGCTGGTTATTAGCGGGAGTGAGGGGCACCGGGGAGCTGTTTTTT
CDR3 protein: CASSWLLAGVRGTGELFF

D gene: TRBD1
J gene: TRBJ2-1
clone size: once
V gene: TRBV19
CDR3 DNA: TGTGCCAGTAGTATTCGGGGACAGGGATCCTACAATGAGCAGTTCTTC
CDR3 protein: CASSIRGQGSYNEQFF

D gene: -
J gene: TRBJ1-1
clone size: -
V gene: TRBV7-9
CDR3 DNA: TGTGCCAGCAACAATCGACAGTCCCGGCACACTGAAGCTTTCTTT
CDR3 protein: CASNNRQSRHTEAFF

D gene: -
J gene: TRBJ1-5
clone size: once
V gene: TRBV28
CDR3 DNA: TGTGCCAGCAGTTTAGCCCCGGGTTCCCAGCCCCAGCATTTT
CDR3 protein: CASSLAPGSQPQHF

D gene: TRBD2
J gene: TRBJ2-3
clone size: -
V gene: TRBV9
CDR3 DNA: TGTGCCAGCAGCGTTCGGACTAGCGGGAGCCGCACAGATACGCAGTATTTT
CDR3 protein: CASSVRTSGSRTDTQYF

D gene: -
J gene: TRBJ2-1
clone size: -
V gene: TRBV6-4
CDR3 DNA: TGTGCCAGCAGTGTGACCGGGACACCAGGCTACAATGAGCAGTTCTTC
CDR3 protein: CASSVTGTPGYNEQFF

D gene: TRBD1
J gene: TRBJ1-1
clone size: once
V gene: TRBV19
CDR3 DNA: TGTGCCAGTAGTCGGGACAGGGCCACTGAAGCTTTCTTT
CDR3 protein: CASSRDRATEAFF

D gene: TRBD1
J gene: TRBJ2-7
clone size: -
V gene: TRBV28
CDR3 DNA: TGTGCCAGCAGTTCTCGGGGACAGACGCCCCCCAAGCAGTACTTC
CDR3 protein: CASSSRGQTPPKQYF

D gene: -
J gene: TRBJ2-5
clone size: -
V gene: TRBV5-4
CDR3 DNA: TGTGCCAGCAGCCGCTCGGCGGGAACGACCCAAGAGACCCAGTACTTC
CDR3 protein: CASSRSAGTTQETQYF

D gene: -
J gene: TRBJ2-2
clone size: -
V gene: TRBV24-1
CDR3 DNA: TGTGCCACCTCGAGAGAGGGTTCCACCGGGGAGCTGTTTTTT
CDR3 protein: CATSREGSTGELFF

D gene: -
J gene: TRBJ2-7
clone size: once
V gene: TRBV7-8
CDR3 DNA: TGTGCCAGCAGCCTGGTCGCGTTCGCCTACGAGCAGTACTTC
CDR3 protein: CASSLVAFAYEQYF

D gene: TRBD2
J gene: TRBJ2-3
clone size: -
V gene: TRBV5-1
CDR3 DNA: TGCGCCAGCAGCCGACGATGGACTAGCGGGAAACTTTCGACTAGCACAGATACGCAGTATTTT
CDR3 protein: CASSRRWTSGKLSTSTDTQYF

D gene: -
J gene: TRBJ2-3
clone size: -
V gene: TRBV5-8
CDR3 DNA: TGTGCCAGCAGCCCGGCCCTTCTAGCGAGAAGCACAGATACGCAGTATTTT
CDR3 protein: CASSPALLARSTDTQYF

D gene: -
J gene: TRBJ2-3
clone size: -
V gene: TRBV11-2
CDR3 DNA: TGTGCCAGCAGCTTAAAGGCGGTCCCGTATTTT
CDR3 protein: CASSLKAVPYF

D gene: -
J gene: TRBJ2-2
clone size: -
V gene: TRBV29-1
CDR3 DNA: TGCAGCGTTAATACAGAAAGTAACACCGGGGAGCTGTTTTTT
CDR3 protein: CSVNTESNTGELFF

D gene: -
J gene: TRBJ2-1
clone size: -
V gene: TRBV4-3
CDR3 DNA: TGCGCCAGCAGCCAAGATAGCTACAATGAGCAGTTCTTC
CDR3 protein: CASSQDSYNEQFF

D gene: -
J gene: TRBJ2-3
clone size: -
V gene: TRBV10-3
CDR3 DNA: TGTGCCATCAGTGATCAGGGCCGTCTCACAGATACGCAGTATTTT
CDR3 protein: CAISDQGRLTDTQYF

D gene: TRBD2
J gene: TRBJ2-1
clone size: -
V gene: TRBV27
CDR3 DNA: TGTGCCAGCAGTGGACTAGCGGGAGTCGGCTACAATGAGCAGTTCTTC
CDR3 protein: CASSGLAGVGYNEQFF

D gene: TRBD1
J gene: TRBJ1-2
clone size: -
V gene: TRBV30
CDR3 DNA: TGTGCCTGGAGGGGGACAGTCTACACCTTC
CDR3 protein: CAWRGTVYTF

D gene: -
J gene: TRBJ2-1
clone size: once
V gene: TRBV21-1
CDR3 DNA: TGTGCCAGCAGCAAAGTCATGGCTAGCGGTCCGACCTACAATGAGCAGTTCTTC
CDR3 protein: CASSKVMASGPTYNEQFF

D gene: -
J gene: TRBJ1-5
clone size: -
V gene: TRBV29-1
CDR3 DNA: TGCAGCGTTGCAGAAGAGGGAGATAGCAATCAGCCCCAGCATTTT
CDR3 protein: CSVAEEGDSNQPQHF

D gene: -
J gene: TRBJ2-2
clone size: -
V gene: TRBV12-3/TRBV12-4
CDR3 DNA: TGTGCCAGCTGTAGAAACACCGGGGAGCTGTTTTTT
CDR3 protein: CASCRNTGELFF

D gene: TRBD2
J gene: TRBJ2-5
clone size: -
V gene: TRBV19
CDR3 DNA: TGTGCCAGTAGTATAGGAGGGAGGCGGGAGAAAGACCAAGAGACCCAGTACTTC
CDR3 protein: CASSIGGRREKDQETQYF

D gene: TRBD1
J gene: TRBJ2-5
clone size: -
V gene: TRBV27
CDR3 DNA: TGTGCCAGCAGTCCGCGGACAGGGGCAACGGAGACCCAGTACTTC
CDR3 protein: CASSPRTGATETQYF

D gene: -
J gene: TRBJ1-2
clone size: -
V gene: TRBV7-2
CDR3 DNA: TGTGCCAGCAGCTCCCGGGACAATCCTCGCTACACCTTC
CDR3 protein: CASSSRDNPRYTF

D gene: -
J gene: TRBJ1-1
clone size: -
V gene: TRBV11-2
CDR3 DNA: TGTGCCAGCAGCTCGAGGAGAACAGGTTTGAACACTGAAGCTTTCTTT
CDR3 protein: CASSSRRTGLNTEAFF

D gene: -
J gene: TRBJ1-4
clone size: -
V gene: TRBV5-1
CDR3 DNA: TGCGCCAGCAGCTTGACGGTTTCTAATGAAAAACTGTTTTTT
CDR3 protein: CASSLTVSNEKLFF

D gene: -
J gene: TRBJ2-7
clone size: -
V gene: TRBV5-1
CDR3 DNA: TGCGCCAGCAGCTCCCCCCCCCTCGAGCAGTACTTC
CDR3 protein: CASSSPPLEQYF

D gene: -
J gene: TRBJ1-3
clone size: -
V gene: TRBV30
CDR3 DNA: TGTGCCTGGAGTGGACCTCACGGGTACGGAAACACCATATATTTT
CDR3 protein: CAWSGPHGYGNTIYF

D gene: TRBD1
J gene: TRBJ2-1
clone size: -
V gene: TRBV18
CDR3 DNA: TGTGCCAGCTCACCACCGGGACAGGACTACAATGAGCAGTTCTTC
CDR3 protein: CASSPPGQDYNEQFF

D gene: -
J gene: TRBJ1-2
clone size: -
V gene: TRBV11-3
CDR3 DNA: TGTGCCAGCAGCTTAGGGAGGGTAAGGGGCTACACCTTC
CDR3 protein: CASSLGRVRGYTF

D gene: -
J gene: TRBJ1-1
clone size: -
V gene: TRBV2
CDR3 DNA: TGTGCCAGCAGTGTGGCTTTAGCGGCGGATGAAGCTTTCTTT
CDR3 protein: CASSVALAADEAFF

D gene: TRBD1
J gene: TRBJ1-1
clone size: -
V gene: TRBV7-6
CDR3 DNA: TGTGCCAGCAGACCTCCACAGGGGTTCGGTAGTGAAGCTTTCTTT
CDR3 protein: CASRPPQGFGSEAFF

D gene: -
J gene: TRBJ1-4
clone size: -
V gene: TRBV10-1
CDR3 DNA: TGCGCCAGCAGTGAGTCGCGGGGAACTAATGAAAAACTGTTTTTT
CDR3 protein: CASSESRGTNEKLFF

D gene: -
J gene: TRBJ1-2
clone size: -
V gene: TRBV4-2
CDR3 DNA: TGTGCCAGCAGCCAAGATCCCCCCGGGGAGGCTCTTAGCTATGGCTACACCTTC
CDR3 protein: CASSQDPPGEALSYGYTF